A single sample gave rise to the 28 T cell receptor beta chains below, sequenced in a study of shared clonotypes between healthy human individuals. TCRdb's copy holds only in-frame clones and misses some; the assay was immunoSEQ multiplex PCR. This sample has roughly 850,000 clones, with 95% to 97% found just once. CD45RO negativity and positive selection for CCR7 defined naive CD8 cells, a population that excluded terminally differentiated effector memory CD45RA+ cells. The source material was naive CD8+ T cells sorted from blood. The origin of the receptors is a man between 25 and 39 years old in good health.

This chain uses TRBV2 with TRBJ2-1; D could derive from TRBD1 or TRBD2 (5 bases each). The length of the CDR3 is 16 residues. Germline values: CDR1 SNHLY, CDR2 FYNNEI. Trimming removed 5 bases from V and 7 bases from J, with 21 bases in between. Written as DNA, the CDR3 is TGTGCCAGCAGTTCCACATGGGGCAGGTCGGGGAATGAGCAGTTCTTC. Protein sequence: CASSSTWGRSGNEQFF.

The chain links TRBV5-1 to TRBJ2-3, with a tentative D call TRBD2 (6 bases). With 5 bases removed from V and 3 bases from J, the gap between germline ends came to 13 bases. This CDR3 has 14 amino acids. Germline loops: CDR1 SGHRS, CDR2 YFSETQ. The CDR3 sequence: CASSGGIRTDTQYF. DNA for the CDR3: TGCGCCAGCAGTGGGGGGATTCGAACAGATACGCAGTATTTT. Full variable domain (missing parts from reference TRBV5-1 and TRBJ2-3): KAGVTQTPRYLIKTRGQQVTLSCSPISGHRSVSWYQQTPGQGLQFLFEYFSETQRNKGNFPGRFSGRQFSNSRSEMNVSTLELGDSALYLCASSGGIRTDTQYFGPGTRLTVL.

The chain is built from TRBV10-3 and TRBJ2-1; no firm D call. Germline loops: CDR1 ENHRY, CDR2 SYGVKD. The CDR3 extends over 14 amino acids. V was shortened by 8 bases and J by 5 bases, with 16 bases between the two germline ends. As DNA, the CDR3 is TGTGCCATCCTCCCTAGGCAGGTCCACAATGAGCAGTTCTTC. It is translated as CAILPRQVHNEQFF.

CDR3 DNA sequence: TGCGCCAGCAGGCTAGCGGATGCCTACGAGCAGTACTTC. Translation gives CASRLADAYEQYF. The chain couples TRBV10-2 to TRBJ2-7; 7 bases align to TRBD2. CDR3 length equals 13 residues. Germline CDR1 is WSHSY and CDR2 is SAAADI. Unmatched junction bases numbered 4, after V lost 6 bases and J lost 2 bases.

The chain links TRBV11-3 to TRBJ2-1, with 8 nucleotides matching TRBD2. Looked up from germline, CDR1 is SGHNT and CDR2 is YENEEA. The CDR3 extends over 15 amino acids. J lost 4 bases, V lost 3 bases, and 5 bases had no gene match. The CDR3 DNA sequence: TGTGCCAGCAGCTTTGCGGGAGGAACTTACAATGAGCAGTTCTTC. It encodes CASSFAGGTYNEQFF.

The J gene is TRBJ2-3, the V gene TRBV13; 12 nucleotides align to TRBD2. CDR1 PRHDT and CDR2 FYEKMQ come from the germline V gene (reference sequence). Trimming took 5 bases from V and 7 from J; bases not matched to a gene: 10. CDR3 length: 16 amino acids. The CDR3 protein is CASSGRLAGADYTQYF. The CDR3 DNA reads TGTGCCAGCAGCGGAAGACTAGCGGGAGCGGATTATACGCAGTATTTT.

The gene calls are TRBV2 and TRBJ2-5; D is ambiguous. Per germline, CDR1 SNHLY and CDR2 FYNNEI. V dropped 3 bases and J dropped 2 bases, with 10 bases sitting between them. This CDR3 is 14 amino acids long. The DNA for the CDR3 is TGTGCCAGCAGTGATTCAACAGATCAAGAGACCCAGTACTTC. Translation gives CASSDSTDQETQYF.

V is TRBV29-1 and J is TRBJ2-2; tentative D call: TRBD1 (6 bases). V dropped 4 bases and J dropped 4 bases, with 13 bases sitting between them. The length of the CDR3 is 14 residues. Germline V gene sequence: CDR1 SQVTM, CDR2 ANQGSEA. CDR3 region: CSVAQGQVTGELFF. The CDR3 DNA reads as TGCAGCGTTGCTCAGGGGCAGGTCACCGGGGAGCTGTTTTTT.

The chain couples TRBV10-1 to TRBJ2-3, with TRBD1 as a possible D gene (6 bases). Germline V gives CDR1 WNHNN, CDR2 SYGVQD (reference sequence). V was pared by 3 bases and J by 0 bases, with 7 bases between. This CDR3 region has 14 residues. CDR3 sequence (DNA): TGCGCCAGCAGTGACAGGGGAAGCACAGATACGCAGTATTTT. The encoded protein is CASSDRGSTDTQYF.

The chain recombines TRBV7-9 with TRBJ1-4, with D hard to call. Trimming removed 5 bases at V and 4 bases at J, with 14 bases between. In germline, CDR1 is SEHNR, CDR2 FQNEAQ (reference sequence). There are 15 residues in the CDR3. The DNA for the CDR3 is TGTGCCAGCAGCCCCGTCGAGGGCCTTAATGAAAAACTGTTTTTT. It translates to CASSPVEGLNEKLFF.

The rearrangement uses TRBV27 and TRBJ2-2, with 13 nucleotides matching TRBD2. The germline gives CDR1 MNHEY, CDR2 SMNVEV (reference sequence). The V and J ends lost 4 bases and 3 bases, in that order; junction bases with no gene match: 2. The CDR3 is 16 residues long. The CDR3: CASSYGLAGDTGELFF. The DNA of the CDR3 is TGTGCCAGCAGTTACGGACTAGCGGGAGACACCGGGGAGCTGTTTTTT.

The chain combines TRBV7-2 with TRBJ2-2; 7 nucleotides align to TRBD1. Trimming cost V 1 base and J 5 bases; bases outside gene matches: 10. This CDR3 spans 17 amino acids. Germline V gene data show CDR1 as SGHTA and CDR2 as FQGNSA. This CDR3 reads CASSLGGGQSRTGELFF. DNA for the CDR3: TGTGCCAGCAGCTTAGGAGGGGGACAGTCCCGTACCGGGGAGCTGTTTTTT.

V is TRBV27 and J is TRBJ2-7; TRBD2 agrees at 10 bases. The V gene's germline CDR1 is MNHEY and CDR2 SMNVEV (reference sequence). The CDR3 contains 13 residues. With V trimmed by 9 bases and J by 5 bases, 7 bases remained unmatched. This CDR3 is CASRPSGRNEQYF. The CDR3 coding sequence is TGTGCCAGTCGGCCTAGCGGGAGAAACGAGCAGTACTTC.

The CDR3 here is CSVDSWGMVAEQFF. CDR3 sequence (DNA): TGCAGCGTTGATTCTTGGGGGATGGTAGCTGAGCAGTTCTTC. V usage is TRBV29-1 and J usage is TRBJ2-1, with D possibly being TRBD1 or TRBD2 (5 bases each). Germline loops: CDR1 SQVTM, CDR2 ANQGSEA. This CDR3 comprises 14 residues. V dropped 3 bases and J dropped 9 bases, with 18 bases sitting between them.

The rearrangement uses TRBV28 and TRBJ1-5; D unresolved. The germline gives CDR1 MDHEN, CDR2 SYDVKM. The length of the CDR3 is 16 residues. Between the trimmed V and J ends, which lost 4 bases and 3 bases, there was a span of 16 bases. The CDR3 region has the DNA TGTGCCAGCAGTTCCGGTGCGGTTGGAAACAATCAGCCCCAGCATTTT. Its protein is CASSSGAVGNNQPQHF.

This clone showed up just a few times. V and J are TRBV7-9 and TRBJ2-7; D is unclear. There are 13 residues in the CDR3. Per the germline V gene, CDR1 is SEHNR and CDR2 is FQNEAQ (reference sequence). V was clipped by 5 bases and J by 6 bases, with 14 bases between them. The CDR3 loop is CASSTGPRAEQYF. The CDR3, as DNA: TGTGCCAGCAGCACGGGTCCTAGAGCCGAGCAGTACTTC.

Concerning this clone: Other nucleotide sequences from this sample produce the same CDR3. V gene TRBV5-1 combines with J gene TRBJ2-5, with D uncertain. Trimming cost V 8 bases and J 4 bases, with 6 bases left between them. The CDR3 runs 10 residues. The germline V gene has CDR1 SGHRS and CDR2 YFSETQ. The CDR3 bases are TGCGCCAGTGCCGGAGAGACCCAGTACTTC. Translated: CASAGETQYF.

The J gene is TRBJ2-7, the V gene TRBV6-1; no clear D gene. The germline V gene has CDR1 MNHNS and CDR2 SASEGT. V was clipped by 1 base and J by 2 bases, with 12 bases between them. This CDR3 has 15 residues. CDR3 DNA sequence: TGTGCCAGCAGTGAAGAGGTCCCGAATGCCTACGAGCAGTACTTC. It translates to CASSEEVPNAYEQYF.

This clone was recorded once. This chain uses TRBV11-2 with TRBJ2-1, with TRBD1 as a possible D gene (5 bases). Looked up from germline, CDR1 is SGHAT and CDR2 is FQNNGV. The germline V and J ends were trimmed by 3 bases and 6 bases, with 12 bases remaining between them. This CDR3 region has 14 residues. The chain's CDR3 is CASSFPNGANEQFF. CDR3 DNA sequence: TGTGCCAGCAGCTTCCCCAATGGGGCCAATGAGCAGTTCTTC.

The V gene is TRBV27, the J gene TRBJ1-5; a possible D gene is TRBD1 (5 bases). The CDR3 totals 15 residues. V lost 3 bases and J 6 bases, leaving 15 bases between the germline ends. CDR1 and CDR2 (germline): MNHEY, SMNVEV (reference sequence). CDR3 protein: CASSFGFGGGQPQHF. The CDR3 DNA sequence: TGTGCCAGCAGTTTCGGTTTCGGGGGTGGTCAGCCCCAGCATTTT.

The chain has TRBV9 and TRBJ2-1; D perhaps matches TRBD2 (5 bases). CDR1 and CDR2 (germline): SGDLS, YYNGEE. V lost 6 bases to trimming and J lost 0 bases, with 16 bases between them. This CDR3 is built from 16 residues. The CDR3 protein is CASTPSGGNSYNEQFF. The CDR3 nucleotides read TGTGCCAGCACCCCCAGCGGCGGAAACTCCTACAATGAGCAGTTCTTC.

There are a few counts of this clone. The chain joins TRBV11-3 to TRBJ2-1, with TRBD2 as a possible D gene (6 bases). Per germline, CDR1 SGHNT and CDR2 YENEEA. The CDR3 totals 15 residues. The V end lost 5 bases, the J end lost 5 bases, and 16 bases lay between the germline ends. In nucleotides, the CDR3 is TGTGCCAGCAGCACGGGGCCGGGGGAGAACAATGAGCAGTTCTTC. Protein product: CASSTGPGENNEQFF.

The rearrangement links TRBV6-1 to TRBJ2-3; D may be TRBD1 (5 bases). This CDR3 is built from 13 residues. V was trimmed by 8 bases and J by 6 bases, leaving 15 bases between them. Germline V lookup: CDR1 MNHNS, CDR2 SASEGT. The CDR3, as DNA: TGTGCCAGCGGGGCGACCGAGGCGGATACGCAGTATTTT. Translating gives CASGATEADTQYF.

This sequence joins TRBV11-2 and TRBJ2-1, with 12 bases that match TRBD2. Germline V CDR1 and CDR2: SGHAT, FQNNGV. This CDR3 spans 16 amino acids. Trimming took 4 bases from V and 8 from J; bases not matched to a gene: 9. This chain's CDR3 is CASSSILAGGPYEQFF. CDR3 nucleotide sequence: TGTGCCAGCAGCTCCATTCTAGCGGGAGGGCCCTATGAGCAGTTCTTC. The full variable domain, completed using reference TRBV11-2 and TRBJ2-1, is EAGVAQSPRYKIIEKRQSVAFWCNPISGHATLYWYQQILGQGPKLLIQFQNNGVVDDSQLPKDRFSAERLKGVDSTLKIQPAKLEDSAVYLCASSSILAGGPYEQFFGPGTRLTVL.

The chain carries TRBV5-8 and TRBJ2-1, with 7 bases that match TRBD1. Trimming at V came to 0 bases and at J to 2 bases, leaving 2 bases not matched to a gene. CDR1 is SGHTS and CDR2 is YDEGEE in the germline V gene. The CDR3 length is 15 residues. The CDR3 coding sequence is TGTGCCAGCAGCTTGGGGGGGACAGCCTACAATGAGCAGTTCTTC. As protein: CASSLGGTAYNEQFF.

Comment on this clone: This CDR3 is also generated by other DNA sequences in the sample. The CDR3 loop is CASSVAGVQETQYF. CDR3 nucleotide sequence: TGTGCCAGCAGCGTAGCGGGAGTACAAGAGACCCAGTACTTC. V is TRBV9 and J is TRBJ2-5; D might be TRBD2 (6 bases). The germline V gene has CDR1 SGDLS and CDR2 YYNGEE. V lost 0 bases and J lost 2, with 8 bases in between. CDR3 length: 14 amino acids.

The CDR3 DNA reads TGCGCCAGCAGCTTGAATACACACGGGGACTATGGCTACACCTTC. Translation gives CASSLNTHGDYGYTF. The chain recombines TRBV5-1 with TRBJ1-2; no clear D gene. V was clipped by 1 base and J by 3 bases, with 13 bases between them. The CDR3 has 15 residues. The germline CDR1 and CDR2 sequences are SGHRS and YFSETQ.

This chain joins TRBV11-3 and TRBJ2-2; D ambiguous. CDR1 and CDR2 from the germline V gene are SGHNT and YENEEA. The CDR3 loop spans 13 amino acids. Trimming removed 3 bases at V and 1 base at J, with 3 bases between. The CDR3 sequence is CASSFLNTGELFF. The DNA for the CDR3 is TGTGCCAGCAGCTTCCTGAACACCGGGGAGCTGTTTTTT.